Each of the 16 T cell receptor beta chains below was sequenced from the same sample in a study of T cells after yellow fever vaccination. A single record per CDR3 protein comes from TCRdb applying MiXCR to the 5' RACE reads. This sample has 500,000 to 700,000 distinct CDR3 sequences, with 15% to 20% found just once. Sequenced here: PBMCs, sampled 15 days after the yellow fever booster vaccination. The receptors derive from a man aged 25-40 years who received the YFV17D yellow fever vaccine.

This clonotype was recorded a few times. DNA of the CDR3: TGCAGTGCTCGGTGGGAGACCCAGTACTTC. It is translated as CSARWETQYF. The rearrangement joins TRBV20-1 to TRBJ2-5; D unresolved. The CDR3 is made up of 10 amino acids. V lost 5 bases and J 5 bases, leaving 6 bases between the germline ends. The germline gives CDR1 DFQATT, CDR2 SNEGSKA (reference sequence).

This clonotype showed up just once. The rearrangement joins TRBV28 to TRBJ2-2, with 13 bases matching TRBD2. V shed 7 bases and J 4 bases; nucleotides not matched to a gene: 6. CDR3 length: 16 residues. Germline values: CDR1 MDHEN, CDR2 SYDVKM. The CDR3 protein is CASNLGLAGFTGELFF. The DNA for the CDR3 is TGTGCCAGCAATTTGGGACTAGCGGGATTCACCGGGGAGCTGTTTTTT.

This clonotype was observed a few times. The chain employs TRBV24-1 and TRBJ2-1, with 15 nucleotides matching TRBD2. This CDR3 has 16 amino acids. Unmatched junction bases numbered 7, after V lost 9 bases and J lost 5 bases. Germline V gene data show CDR1 as KGHDR and CDR2 as SFDVKD. The CDR3 coding sequence is TGTGCCACCTCGGCACGGACTAGCGGGAGGGACAATGAGCAGTTCTTC. Residues: CATSARTSGRDNEQFF.

The chain recombines TRBV10-3 with TRBJ2-5; no firm D call. CDR1 is ENHRY, CDR2 SYGVKD, per germline. V was clipped by 0 bases and J by 5 bases, with 22 bases between them. The CDR3 runs 18 residues. The CDR3 nucleotides read TGTGCCATCAGTGAGTCTTCAAGCCTTCGGGCAGGTGAGGAGACCCAGTACTTC. Encoded protein: CAISESSSLRAGEETQYF.

The chain couples TRBV20-1 to TRBJ1-4, with a possible D match to TRBD1 (6 bases). The CDR3 is 14 amino acids. The ends were cut back, 6 bases at V and 2 bases at J, with 13 bases in the middle. Germline V gene data show CDR1 as DFQATT and CDR2 as SNEGSKA (reference sequence). The CDR3 DNA follows: TGCAGTGCCATTCGGGGGCGGACTAATGAAAAACTGTTTTTT. Its protein product is CSAIRGRTNEKLFF.

The rearrangement links TRBV4-3 to TRBJ2-5, with TRBD2 identical over 12 bases. Germline CDR1 reads LGHNA; CDR2 reads YSLEER. J lost 5 bases, V lost 1 base, and 5 bases had no gene match. The CDR3 totals 16 residues. DNA of the CDR3: TGCGCCAGCAGCCAAGCTAGCGGGAGGGCCCGGGAGACCCAGTACTTC. Translation gives CASSQASGRARETQYF.

The genes are TRBV6-5 and TRBJ2-7; D possibly uses TRBD1 or TRBD2 (5 bases each). Germline values: CDR1 MNHEY, CDR2 SVGAGI. The V and J ends lost 7 bases and 0 bases respectively, with 16 bases between them. The CDR3 has 15 residues. This CDR3 reads CASTTASGPSYEQYF. The CDR3 DNA is TGTGCCAGCACCACAGCCTCGGGGCCCTCCTACGAGCAGTACTTC.

V usage is TRBV12-3 or TRBV12-4 and J usage is TRBJ1-2; no reliable D call. This CDR3 is 13 amino acids long. V was shortened by 3 bases and J by 7 bases, with 12 bases between the two germline ends. CDR3 in DNA: TGTGCCAGCAGTTTGGTATTAACGGGTGGCTACACCTTC. The encoded protein is CASSLVLTGGYTF.

V is TRBV30 and J is TRBJ2-7, with TRBD2 identical over 8 bases. The CDR3 covers 12 residues. The trim removed 5 bases at V and 4 bases at J, leaving 4 bases unmatched. Germline V gives CDR1 GTSNPN, CDR2 SVGIG (reference sequence). The CDR3, as DNA: TGTGCCTGGGGACTAGCTGATTACGAGCAGTACTTC. Its protein is CAWGLADYEQYF.

This clonotype has a handful of counts. The V call is TRBV5-1, the J call TRBJ2-1, with 7 bases that match TRBD2. The germline V gene has CDR1 SGHRS and CDR2 YFSETQ. After removal of 2 bases from V and 1 base from J, the junction contained 6 bases not matched to a gene. The CDR3 has 16 residues. The CDR3 DNA follows: TGCGCCAGCAGCTTTGGGGCGGGAGAGTCCTACAATGAGCAGTTCTTC. It encodes CASSFGAGESYNEQFF.

This clonotype was recorded many times. The V gene is TRBV7-3, the J gene TRBJ2-1, with a tentative D call TRBD2 (6 bases). Germline V gives CDR1 SGHTA, CDR2 FQGTGA. V lost 1 base, J lost 6 bases, and 19 bases lay in between. The CDR3 runs to 17 residues. The DNA of the CDR3 is TGTGCCAGCAGCTTAAAAACGAGGCTAACTAGCACCAATGAGCAGTTCTTC. This sequence encodes CASSLKTRLTSTNEQFF.

J is TRBJ2-5 and V is TRBV24-1; D perhaps matches TRBD2 (6 bases). The CDR3 is made up of 13 amino acids. With 3 bases removed from V and 5 bases from J, the gap between germline ends came to 9 bases. Germline-derived CDR1 and CDR2 are KGHDR and SFDVKD. The CDR3 spells CATSDPAGETQYF. The CDR3 DNA follows: TGTGCCACCAGTGATCCCGCGGGGGAGACCCAGTACTTC.

This clonotype occurred a few times. V usage is TRBV10-3 and J usage is TRBJ1-6; no clear D. V lost 4 bases and J 0 bases, leaving 10 bases between the germline ends. The CDR3 covers 16 residues. Germline CDR1 reads ENHRY; CDR2 reads SYGVKD. CDR3 in DNA: TGTGCCATCAGTGGAAGGAAGGCCTCCTATAATTCACCCCTCCACTTT. Protein product: CAISGRKASYNSPLHF.

This rearrangement joins TRBV5-1 to TRBJ2-1; TRBD2 matches 9 bases. Germline lookup yields CDR1 SGHRS and CDR2 YFSETQ. V gave up 4 bases and J gave up 2 bases; unmatched junction bases: 4. The CDR3 is 15 residues long. The CDR3 here is CASSRTSATYNEQFF. The CDR3 DNA reads as TGCGCCAGCAGCCGGACTAGCGCCACCTACAATGAGCAGTTCTTC.

This clonotype was picked up a small number of times. The chain recombines TRBV5-4 with TRBJ2-3, with D uncertain. CDR1 and CDR2 from the germline V gene are SGHNT and YYREEE (reference sequence). The CDR3 consists of 13 residues. V lost 4 bases and J lost 4, with 10 bases in between. The chain's CDR3 is CASSNRVADTQYF. CDR3 nucleotide sequence: TGTGCCAGCAGCAACCGGGTGGCAGATACGCAGTATTTT.

The CDR3: CQWASGTAREQYF. The DNA for the CDR3 is TGCCAATGGGCTAGCGGGACTGCCAGGGAGCAGTACTTC. V usage is TRBV20-1 and J usage is TRBJ2-7; TRBD2 agrees at 9 bases. The CDR3 is made up of 13 amino acids. The V gene's germline CDR1 is DFQATT and CDR2 SNEGSKA (reference sequence).